This T cell receptor (beta chain) was captured by sequencing in a study of blood T cell repertoires in COVID-19. Across the study: Spain, Italy and the United States supplied samples that represented acute and convalescent COVID-19.

This clone came up a few times. The germline gives CDR1 SEHNR, CDR2 FQNEAQ (reference sequence). V lost 6 bases and J lost 4; bases outside the gene matches: 5. The CDR3 runs 13 residues. Using immunoSEQ multiplex PCR, the repertoire was profiled, and TCRdb retains in-frame clones only, with some absent. The sample lists about 47,000 clones, about four fifths occurring once. The sample taken for sequencing was peripheral blood. This clonotype was obtained from a man in his 60s with active COVID-19. The chain uses TRBV7-9 and TRBJ2-7; TRBD2 matches 8 bases. CDR3 protein: CASRAGAQYEQYF. In nucleotides, the CDR3 is TGTGCCAGCAGAGCGGGAGCTCAGTACGAGCAGTACTTC.